Only one count was recorded for the clone carrying this TCR beta chain. The data were obtained in a study of memory CD8 T cells in hepatitis C reinfection. The method was immunoSEQ multiplex PCR; TCRdb's version includes in-frame clones alone and lacks a portion of them. The table lists about 50,000 clones, roughly nine tenths of them singletons, with 0.65% to 0.9% in the top ten. CDR1 is MDHEN, CDR2 SYDVKM, per germline. The V and J ends lost 2 bases and 3 bases respectively, with 8 bases between them. This CDR3 is 13 amino acids long. Documented time point: late/post reinfection, 12 to 24 weeks after detection. The sorted cells went straight to TCR sequencing with no prior in vitro expansion.

The TCR sequence derives from a man between 18 and 29 years old with hepatitis C virus infection. The specimen sequenced was naive CD8+ T cells sorted from blood. This chain uses TRBV28 with TRBJ2-7; unclear D gene. CDR3 residues: CASSLEQNYEQYF. CDR3 bases: TGTGCCAGCAGTTTAGAACAGAACTACGAGCAGTACTTC.